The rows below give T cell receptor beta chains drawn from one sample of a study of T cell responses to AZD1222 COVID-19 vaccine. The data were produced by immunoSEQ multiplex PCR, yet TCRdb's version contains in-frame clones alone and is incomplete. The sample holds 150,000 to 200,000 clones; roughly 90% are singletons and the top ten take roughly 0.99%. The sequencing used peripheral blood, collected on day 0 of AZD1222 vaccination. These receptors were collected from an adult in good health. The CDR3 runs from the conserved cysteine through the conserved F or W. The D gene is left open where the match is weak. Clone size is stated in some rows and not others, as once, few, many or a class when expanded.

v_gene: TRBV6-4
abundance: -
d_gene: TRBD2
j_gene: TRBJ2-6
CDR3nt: TGTGCCAGCAGTGACTTGGGAGGGGGGGCCAACGTCCTGACTTTC
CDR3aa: CASSDLGGGANVLTF

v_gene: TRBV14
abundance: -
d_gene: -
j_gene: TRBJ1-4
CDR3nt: TGTGCCAGCAGCCGAAGGGGGGAGTCGTGGGAAAAACTGTTTTTT
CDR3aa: CASSRRGESWEKLFF

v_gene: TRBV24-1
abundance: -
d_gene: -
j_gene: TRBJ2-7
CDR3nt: TGTGCCACCTACGAGCCGTACTTC
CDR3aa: CATYEPYF

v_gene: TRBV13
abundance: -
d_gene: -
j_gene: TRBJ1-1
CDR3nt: TGTGCCAGCAGCTACTACAGGGATTTGAACACTGAAGCTTTCTTT
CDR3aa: CASSYYRDLNTEAFF

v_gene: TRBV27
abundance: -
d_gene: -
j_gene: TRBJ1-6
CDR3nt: TGTGCCAGCAGTTTCACCCCGAGCGGTAGCTCCTATAATTCACCCCTCCACTTT
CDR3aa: CASSFTPSGSSYNSPLHF

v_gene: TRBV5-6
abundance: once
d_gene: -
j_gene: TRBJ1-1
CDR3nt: TGTGCCAGCAGCTTGACAGGAATGAACACTGAAGCTTTCTTT
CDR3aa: CASSLTGMNTEAFF

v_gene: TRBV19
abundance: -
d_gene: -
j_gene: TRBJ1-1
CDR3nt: TGTGCCAGTAGTATGATCAAGGGGTCGAACACTGAAGCTTTCTTT
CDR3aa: CASSMIKGSNTEAFF

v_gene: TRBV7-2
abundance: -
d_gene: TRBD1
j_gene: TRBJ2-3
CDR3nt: TGTGCCAGCAGCCCACCCGGGACAGGGGGCGCGGGTACGCAGTATTTT
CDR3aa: CASSPPGTGGAGTQYF

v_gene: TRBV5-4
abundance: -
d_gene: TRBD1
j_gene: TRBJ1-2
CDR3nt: TGTGCCAGCAGCCAACCGGGACAGGGGATTTTCGGGCATGGCTACACCTTC
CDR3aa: CASSQPGQGIFGHGYTF

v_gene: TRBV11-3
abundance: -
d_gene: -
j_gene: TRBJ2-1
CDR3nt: TGTGCCAGCAGCATACGGGACTCATCTCCATACAATGAGCAGTTCTTC
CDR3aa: CASSIRDSSPYNEQFF

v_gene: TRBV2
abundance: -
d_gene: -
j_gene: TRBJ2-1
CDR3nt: TGTGCCAGCAGTGAAGCGCGGTACAATGAGCAGTTCTTC
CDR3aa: CASSEARYNEQFF

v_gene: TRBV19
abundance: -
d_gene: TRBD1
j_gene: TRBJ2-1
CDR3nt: TGTGCCAGTACCCGACAGGGGTCAGGTAATGAGCAGTTCTTC
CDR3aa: CASTRQGSGNEQFF

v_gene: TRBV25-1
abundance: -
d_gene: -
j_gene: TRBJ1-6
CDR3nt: TGTGCCAGCAGTGAAGCCATGGGTCCTCGTGATTCACCCCTCCACTTT
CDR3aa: CASSEAMGPRDSPLHF

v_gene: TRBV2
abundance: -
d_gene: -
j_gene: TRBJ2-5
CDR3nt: TGTGCCAGCAGTCCCCAGGGGGCGGGAGAAGAGACCCAGTACTTC
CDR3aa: CASSPQGAGEETQYF

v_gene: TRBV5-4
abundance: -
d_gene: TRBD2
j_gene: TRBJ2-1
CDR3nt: TGTGCCAGCAGCTTTAGTCTACGTGGCGGGAGGGCCGGAAATGAGCAGTTCTTC
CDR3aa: CASSFSLRGGRAGNEQFF

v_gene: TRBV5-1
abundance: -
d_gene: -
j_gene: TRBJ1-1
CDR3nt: TGCGCCAGCAGCTTGGCCTCAGGGCAGAACACTGAAGCTTTCTTT
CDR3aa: CASSLASGQNTEAFF

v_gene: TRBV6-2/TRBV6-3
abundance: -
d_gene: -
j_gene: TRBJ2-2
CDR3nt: TGTGCCAGCAGTTATCTTCAGGGCACCGGGGAGCTGTTTTTT
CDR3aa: CASSYLQGTGELFF

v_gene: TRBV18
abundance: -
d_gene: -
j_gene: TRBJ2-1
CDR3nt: TGTGCCAGCTCACCCCCCCCTTTAGGCGGCGGTGAGCAGTTCTTC
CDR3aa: CASSPPPLGGGEQFF

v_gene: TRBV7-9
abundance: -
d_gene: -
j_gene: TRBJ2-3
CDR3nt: TGTGCCAGCAGCTTAGGTCCCAACCTAGCATTGGGAGATACGCAGTATTTT
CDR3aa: CASSLGPNLALGDTQYF

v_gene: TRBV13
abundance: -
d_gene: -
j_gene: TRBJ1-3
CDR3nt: TGTGCCAGCAGCTTCGGGCAATCTGGAAACACCATATATTTT
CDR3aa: CASSFGQSGNTIYF

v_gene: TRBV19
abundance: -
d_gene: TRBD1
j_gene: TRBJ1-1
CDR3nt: TGTGCCAGTAGTATGGGACAGACAATGAACACTGAAGCTTTCTTT
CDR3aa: CASSMGQTMNTEAFF

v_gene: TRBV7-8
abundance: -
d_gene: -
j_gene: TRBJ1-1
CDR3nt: TGTGCCAGCAGCTTAAGGGACTTAGGTAGGGTAAACACTGAAGCTTTCTTT
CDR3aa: CASSLRDLGRVNTEAFF

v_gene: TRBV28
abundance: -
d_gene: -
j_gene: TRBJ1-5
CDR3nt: TGTGCCAGCACCCCCCTTTGGTCGTCAGGGGACAATCAGCCCCAGCATTTT
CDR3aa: CASTPLWSSGDNQPQHF

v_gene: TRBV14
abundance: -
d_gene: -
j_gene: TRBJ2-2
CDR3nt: TGTGCCAGCAGCCAAGATATGGGGTTCACCGGGGAGCTGTTTTTT
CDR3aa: CASSQDMGFTGELFF

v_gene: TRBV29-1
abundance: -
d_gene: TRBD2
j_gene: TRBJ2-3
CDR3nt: TGCAGCGTTGGCGGGACTAGCGGGCGTACGCAGTATTTT
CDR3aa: CSVGGTSGRTQYF

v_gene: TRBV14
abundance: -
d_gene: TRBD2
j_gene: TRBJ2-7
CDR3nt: TGTGCCAGCATCCCGTTAGCGGGAGGGTACGAGCAGTACTTC
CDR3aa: CASIPLAGGYEQYF

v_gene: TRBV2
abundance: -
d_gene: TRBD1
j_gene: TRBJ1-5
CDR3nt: TGTGCCAGCAGTCCCGACAGGGAGGGCGATCAGCCCCAGCATTTT
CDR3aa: CASSPDREGDQPQHF

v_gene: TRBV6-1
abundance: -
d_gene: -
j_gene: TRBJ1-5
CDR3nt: TGTGCCAGCAGTGAAGCGATGGGGTTTACCCAGCCCCAGCATTTT
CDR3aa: CASSEAMGFTQPQHF

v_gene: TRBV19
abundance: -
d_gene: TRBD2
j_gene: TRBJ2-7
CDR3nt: TGTGCCAGTAGCAATCGGGCGGTAGCGGGAGCGGCCTACGAGCAGTACTTC
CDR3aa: CASSNRAVAGAAYEQYF

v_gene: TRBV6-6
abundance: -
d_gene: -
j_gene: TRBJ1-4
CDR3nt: TGTGCCACCGTCCGGGGAAATAATGAAAAACTGTTTTTT
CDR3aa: CATVRGNNEKLFF

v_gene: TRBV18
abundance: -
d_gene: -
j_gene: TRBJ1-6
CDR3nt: TGTGCCAGCTCGCCTTCCTGGAGCTCCAATTCACCCCTCCACTTT
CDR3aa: CASSPSWSSNSPLHF

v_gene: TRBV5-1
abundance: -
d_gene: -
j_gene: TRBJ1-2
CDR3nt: TGCGCCAGCAGCTTACAGGGAGGCTTTTATGGCTACACCTTC
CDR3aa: CASSLQGGFYGYTF

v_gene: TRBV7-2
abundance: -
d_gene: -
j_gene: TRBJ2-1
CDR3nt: TGTGCCAGCCGGGACGGGTCCGGCAATGAGCAGTTCTTC
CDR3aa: CASRDGSGNEQFF

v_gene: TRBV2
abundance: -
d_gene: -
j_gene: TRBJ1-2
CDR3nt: TGTGCCAGCAGGGCGGACAACTATGGCTACACCTTC
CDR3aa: CASRADNYGYTF

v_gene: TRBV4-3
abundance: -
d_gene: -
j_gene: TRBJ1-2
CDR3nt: TGCGCCAGCAGCCAACAACGGGTTTTTGACTATGGCTACACCTTC
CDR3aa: CASSQQRVFDYGYTF

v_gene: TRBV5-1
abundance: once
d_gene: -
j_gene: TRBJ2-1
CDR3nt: TGCGCCAGCAGCTTTCTTAGCAATGAGCAGTTCTTC
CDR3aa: CASSFLSNEQFF

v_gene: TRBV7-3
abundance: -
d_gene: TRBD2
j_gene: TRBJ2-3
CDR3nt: TGTGCCAGCACCCCCGGGACTACTAGCACAGATACGCAGTATTTT
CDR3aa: CASTPGTTSTDTQYF

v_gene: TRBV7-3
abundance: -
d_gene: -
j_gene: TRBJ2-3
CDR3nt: TGTGCCAGCAGCCTACAGGGCGCCGATACGCAGTATTTT
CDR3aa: CASSLQGADTQYF